Listed below are T cell receptor beta chains from one sample, sequenced in a study of blood T cell repertoires in COVID-19. The repertoire was sequenced with immunoSEQ multiplex PCR; TCRdb's copy has only in-frame clones and lacks some. The sample carries about 81,000 clones, under 85% recorded once. Sequencing input: peripheral blood. The source of these receptors is a human donor in a cohort sampled during active COVID-19. Both conserved end residues are part of each CDR3. The order of the fields is V gene, clone size, D gene, J gene, CDR3 protein, CDR3 DNA. The D gene is left open where the match is weak. Clone size is given for some rows only: seen once, a few or many times, or a class if the clone is expanded.

TRBV27,.,.,TRBJ2-2,CASTLVGNTGELFF,TGTGCCAGCACCTTAGTCGGGAACACCGGGGAGCTGTTTTTT
TRBV5-1,.,TRBD1,TRBJ2-3,CASSLTPGTGSPDTQYF,TGCGCCAGCAGCTTGACCCCCGGGACAGGGTCCCCAGATACGCAGTATTTT
TRBV19,.,TRBD2,TRBJ2-5,CASSWGLAGGEETQYF,TGTGCCAGTAGTTGGGGACTAGCGGGGGGCGAAGAGACCCAGTACTTC
TRBV5-1,.,.,TRBJ1-1,CASTLRGANTEAFF,TGCGCCAGCACCCTGAGAGGTGCGAACACTGAAGCTTTCTTT
TRBV19,.,TRBD1,TRBJ2-2,CATIQGTGELFF,TGTGCCACGATACAGGGGACCGGGGAGCTGTTTTTT
TRBV7-9,.,TRBD1,TRBJ1-1,CASSPRLGTGNTEAFF,TGTGCCAGCAGCCCAAGACTAGGGACAGGGAACACTGAAGCTTTCTTT
TRBV29-1,.,TRBD2,TRBJ2-3,CSVERLASTDTQYF,TGCAGCGTTGAAAGACTAGCGAGCACAGATACGCAGTATTTT
TRBV9,few,TRBD2,TRBJ2-7,CASSVASGTSYEQYF,TGTGCCAGCAGCGTAGCCAGCGGGACCTCCTACGAGCAGTACTTC
TRBV9,.,TRBD1,TRBJ1-1,CASSVDQGALVEAFF,TGTGCCAGCAGCGTGGACCAGGGGGCTTTAGTCGAAGCTTTCTTT
TRBV5-6,once,.,TRBJ1-1,CASSLESGGYTEAFF,TGTGCCAGCAGCTTGGAATCCGGCGGGTACACTGAAGCTTTCTTT
TRBV6-6,.,.,TRBJ1-5,CASSSVPREQPQHF,TGTGCCAGCAGTTCGGTCCCTCGGGAGCAGCCCCAGCATTTT
TRBV9,.,.,TRBJ1-4,CASSAKEGTNEKLFF,TGTGCCAGCAGCGCAAAGGAGGGGACGAATGAAAAACTGTTTTTT
TRBV9,.,.,TRBJ2-1,CASSARDSLGGQFF,TGTGCCAGCAGCGCCCGGGACTCTCTAGGAGGGCAGTTCTTC
TRBV7-2,.,.,TRBJ2-7,CASSLAGAFSYEQYF,TGTGCCAGCAGCTTAGCAGGGGCTTTTTCCTACGAGCAGTACTTC
TRBV29-1,.,TRBD1,TRBJ1-5,CSVRQGPNSNQPQHF,TGCAGCGTTAGACAGGGGCCAAACAGCAATCAGCCCCAGCATTTT
TRBV9,.,TRBD2,TRBJ2-3,CASSSRGGAATDTQYF,TGTGCCAGCAGCTCCCGCGGGGGGGCTGCCACAGATACGCAGTATTTT
TRBV19,.,.,TRBJ1-1,CASRSHPRGNTEAFF,TGTGCCAGTAGAAGTCATCCCAGGGGGAACACTGAAGCTTTCTTT
TRBV20-1,.,.,TRBJ1-1,CSASHLVVAEAFF,TGCAGTGCTAGTCACCTGGTAGTGGCTGAAGCTTTCTTT
TRBV5-5,.,.,TRBJ2-7,CASSLGPGDHYEQYF,TGTGCCAGCAGCTTGGGACCGGGAGACCACTACGAGCAGTACTTC
TRBV30,once,.,TRBJ1-3,CAWSVDTDGSSGNTIYF,TGTGCCTGGAGTGTAGACACAGATGGGAGCTCTGGAAACACCATATATTTT
TRBV11-2,.,TRBD1,TRBJ1-1,CASSSLRTGLEAFF,TGTGCCAGCAGCTCACTTCGGACAGGGCTTGAAGCTTTCTTT
TRBV7-9,few,TRBD1,TRBJ2-7,CASSPPGQEIFYEQYF,TGTGCCAGCAGCCCGCCGGGACAGGAGATCTTCTACGAGCAGTACTTC
TRBV7-6,few,TRBD1,TRBJ1-6,CASSQRRGLGVSPLHF,TGTGCCAGCAGCCAGAGGAGGGGGCTGGGCGTTTCACCCCTCCACTTT
TRBV28,.,.,TRBJ1-6,CASSPPVRGSPLHF,TGTGCCAGCAGCCCCCCCGTCAGGGGTTCACCCCTCCACTTT
TRBV27,.,.,TRBJ1-4,CASSPQGWYEKLFF,TGTGCCAGCAGCCCCCAGGGGTGGTATGAAAAACTGTTTTTT
TRBV7-3,.,TRBD1,TRBJ2-1,CASSLGDRDSNEQFF,TGTGCCAGCAGCTTAGGGGACAGGGATTCTAATGAGCAGTTCTTC
TRBV12-5,.,.,TRBJ1-1,CASGLGGNTEAFF,TGTGCTAGTGGTTTAGGAGGGAACACTGAAGCTTTCTTT
TRBV7-2,.,TRBD2,TRBJ2-7,CASSTGLAGAYEQYF,TGTGCCAGCAGCACTGGACTAGCGGGGGCCTACGAGCAGTACTTC
TRBV7-8,few,.,TRBJ1-1,CASSLRDWESNTEAFF,TGTGCCAGCAGCCTACGGGACTGGGAATCGAACACTGAAGCTTTCTTT
TRBV19,.,.,TRBJ2-7,CASSSDRRSYEQYF,TGTGCCAGTAGTTCGGACAGACGCTCCTACGAGCAGTACTTC
TRBV4-1,once,.,TRBJ2-1,CASSQEQGYYNEQFF,TGCGCCAGCAGCCAAGAGCAGGGGTACTACAATGAGCAGTTCTTC
TRBV25-1,.,.,TRBJ2-2,CASSSGSSNTGELFF,TGTGCCAGCAGCTCAGGGTCTTCGAACACCGGGGAGCTGTTTTTT
TRBV29-1,.,.,TRBJ2-7,CSVEGVQGSMVYEQYF,TGCAGCGTGGAAGGAGTACAGGGAAGCATGGTCTACGAGCAGTACTTC
TRBV5-1,.,TRBD1,TRBJ1-2,CASSRTGGSGYTF,TGCGCCAGCAGCCGGACAGGGGGATCCGGCTACACCTTC
TRBV11-2,.,TRBD1,TRBJ1-2,CASSMGQGGGYTF,TGTGCCAGCAGCATGGGACAGGGTGGCGGCTACACCTTC
TRBV2,.,.,TRBJ1-6,CASRSTGNYNSPLHF,TGTGCCAGCAGATCGACTGGAAACTATAATTCACCCCTCCACTTT
TRBV13,.,TRBD2,TRBJ2-3,CASQKTSGADTQYF,TGTGCCAGCCAAAAAACGAGCGGGGCAGATACGCAGTATTTT
TRBV20-1,.,TRBD1,TRBJ1-4,CSASQTGGAGEKLFF,TGCAGTGCTAGTCAAACAGGGGGCGCCGGAGAAAAACTGTTTTTT
TRBV14,once,.,TRBJ1-6,CASSQGGPLHF,TGTGCCAGCAGCCAAGGCGGACCCCTCCACTTT
TRBV14,.,TRBD2,TRBJ2-1,CASGSGGYEQFF,TGTGCCAGCGGTAGCGGGGGGTATGAGCAGTTCTTC
TRBV20-1,.,TRBD2,TRBJ2-1,CSASNEGRGSRNEQFF,TGCAGTGCTAGTAACGAGGGGCGGGGGTCTAGGAATGAGCAGTTCTTC
TRBV5-5,.,.,TRBJ1-2,CASSLDRGAHGYTF,TGTGCCAGCAGCTTGGATCGGGGGGCCCATGGCTACACCTTC
TRBV28,.,TRBD1,TRBJ1-3,CASSLPRTGAGNTIYF,TGTGCCAGCAGCCTCCCCCGGACAGGGGCTGGAAACACCATATATTTT
TRBV5-4,.,TRBD1,TRBJ1-1,CASSLDRDTEAFF,TGTGCCAGCAGCCTGGACAGGGACACTGAAGCTTTCTTT
TRBV24-1,.,.,TRBJ2-1,CATSDLGRGRNEQFF,TGTGCCACCAGTGATTTAGGCAGGGGACGTAATGAGCAGTTCTTC
TRBV6-1,.,.,TRBJ1-4,CASSEPGAREKLFF,TGTGCCAGCAGTGAACCAGGGGCTCGGGAAAAACTGTTTTTT
TRBV11-2,.,TRBD2,TRBJ2-2,CASSLVVPTSGRHTGELFF,TGTGCCAGCAGCTTAGTAGTTCCGACTAGCGGGAGACACACCGGGGAGCTGTTTTTT
TRBV19,.,TRBD1,TRBJ1-4,CASSVTGAATNEKLFF,TGTGCCAGTAGTGTCACAGGGGCCGCAACTAATGAAAAACTGTTTTTT
TRBV28,.,.,TRBJ1-4,CASSLAGATNEKLFF,TGTGCCAGCAGTCTCGCAGGCGCAACTAATGAAAAACTGTTTTTT
TRBV11-3,.,TRBD2,TRBJ2-5,CASSPNIWSSGGAEETQYF,TGTGCCAGCAGCCCAAATATTTGGTCTAGCGGGGGGGCCGAGGAGACCCAGTACTTC
TRBV19,.,.,TRBJ2-3,CASSRDTDTQYF,TGTGCCAGTAGTCGGGACACAGATACGCAGTATTTT
TRBV4-1,.,.,TRBJ1-2,CASSQVTETYGYTF,TGCGCCAGCAGCCAAGTCACAGAGACCTATGGCTACACCTTC
TRBV6-6,.,.,TRBJ1-6,CASSRDRSPLHF,TGTGCCAGCAGCCGAGACAGATCACCCCTCCACTTT
TRBV10-3,.,TRBD1,TRBJ1-4,CAISSTGLNEKLFF,TGTGCCATCAGTTCGACAGGGTTAAACGAAAAACTGTTTTTT
TRBV10-3,.,.,TRBJ2-5,CAINAGASETQYF,TGTGCCATCAACGCAGGGGCGTCGGAGACCCAGTACTTC
TRBV4-1,.,.,TRBJ1-2,CASSQDPRGSGYTF,TGCGCCAGCAGCCAAGACCCCAGGGGATCAGGCTACACCTTC
TRBV27,.,TRBD1,TRBJ1-4,CASSPRTGGGGLFF,TGTGCCAGCAGTCCGAGGACAGGGGGCGGGGGGCTGTTTTTT
TRBV6-5,.,TRBD1,TRBJ1-4,CASITGDLNEKLFF,TGTGCCAGCATCACAGGGGACCTTAATGAAAAACTGTTTTTT
TRBV11-2,.,.,TRBJ2-3,CASSLRPFTDTQYF,TGTGCCAGCAGCTTACGTCCTTTCACAGATACGCAGTATTTT
TRBV21-1,.,.,TRBJ2-3,CASSSRRRGGSTDTQYF,TGTGCCAGCAGCTCCCGGCGGCGGGGGGGAAGCACAGATACGCAGTATTTT